This T cell receptor (beta chain) was captured in a study of OX40 agonist ivuxolimab in advanced cancers. The CDR3 extends over 18 amino acids. V gave up 2 bases and J gave up 4 bases; unmatched junction bases: 13. CDR1 is LNHDA and CDR2 is SQIVND in the germline V gene (reference sequence). Using immunoSEQ multiplex PCR, the repertoire was profiled, and TCRdb retains in-frame clones only, with some absent. This sample carries roughly 60,000 clones, roughly 80% of them seen once, and the ten largest clones take roughly 1.9%. Findings of the study overall: The mean number of expanded clones was higher in CD8+ T cells than in CD4+.

On this clone: Its antigen is not known.

The V gene is TRBV19, the J gene TRBJ2-1, with 8 nucleotides matching TRBD2. This receptor was taken from an adult with an advanced solid tumor such as melanoma, head and neck, liver or kidney cancer. The specimen comprised CD4+ or CD8+ T cells sorted from blood, sampled in a trial of the OX40 agonist ivuxolimab. The CDR3 DNA reads as TGTGCCAGTAGTATACGGCGGACTAGCACTTTTGAGTACAATGAGCAGTTCTTC. It specifies CASSIRRTSTFEYNEQFF.